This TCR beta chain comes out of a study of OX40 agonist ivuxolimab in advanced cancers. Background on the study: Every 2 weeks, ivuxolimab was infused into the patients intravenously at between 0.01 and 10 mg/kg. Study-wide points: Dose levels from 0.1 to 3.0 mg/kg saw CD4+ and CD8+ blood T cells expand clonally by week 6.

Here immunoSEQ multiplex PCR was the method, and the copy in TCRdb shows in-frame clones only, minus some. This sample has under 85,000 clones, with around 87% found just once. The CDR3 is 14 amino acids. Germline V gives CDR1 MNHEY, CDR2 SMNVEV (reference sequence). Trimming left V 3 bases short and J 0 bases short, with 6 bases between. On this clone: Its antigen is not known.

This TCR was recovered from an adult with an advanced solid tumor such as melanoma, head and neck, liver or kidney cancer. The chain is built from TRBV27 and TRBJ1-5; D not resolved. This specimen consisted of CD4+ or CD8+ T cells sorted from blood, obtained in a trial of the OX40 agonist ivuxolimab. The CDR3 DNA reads TGTGCCAGCAGTTTTAGGTATAGCAATCAGCCCCAGCATTTT. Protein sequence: CASSFRYSNQPQHF.